Below, one T cell receptor (beta chain) is given with its context. The antigen is unknown. This specimen comes from a study of cytomegalovirus exposure and HLA in healthy donors. The study, taken as a whole, reports: Rates of TCR association differed by HLA locus in a later analysis, with DRB1 highest and HLA-C lowest. Cytomegalovirus association was listed for 170 or so TCR beta chains. Most of the TCR beta V segments (in an earlier analysis) were productive either about 87% or about 30% of the time.

It was with 60 Vbeta and 13 Jbeta primers that the PCR ran. Profiled with immunoSEQ multiplex PCR; TCRdb holds only in-frame clones, not every one. This table holds more than 95,000 clones, around 80% found once. This CDR3 contains 14 residues. Between the trimmed V and J ends, which lost 3 bases and 7 bases, there was a span of 15 bases. Germline assignment: CDR1 ENHRY and CDR2 SYGVKD. This sequence joins TRBV10-3 and TRBJ1-1; D is possibly TRBD1 (6 bases). Sequences were obtained from PBMCs. This TCR derives from a man aged 25-40 years in good health and CMV-seropositive. This chain's CDR3 is CAISEGAGAGEAFF. In nucleotides, the CDR3 is TGTGCCATCAGTGAAGGGGCGGGGGCCGGTGAAGCTTTCTTT.